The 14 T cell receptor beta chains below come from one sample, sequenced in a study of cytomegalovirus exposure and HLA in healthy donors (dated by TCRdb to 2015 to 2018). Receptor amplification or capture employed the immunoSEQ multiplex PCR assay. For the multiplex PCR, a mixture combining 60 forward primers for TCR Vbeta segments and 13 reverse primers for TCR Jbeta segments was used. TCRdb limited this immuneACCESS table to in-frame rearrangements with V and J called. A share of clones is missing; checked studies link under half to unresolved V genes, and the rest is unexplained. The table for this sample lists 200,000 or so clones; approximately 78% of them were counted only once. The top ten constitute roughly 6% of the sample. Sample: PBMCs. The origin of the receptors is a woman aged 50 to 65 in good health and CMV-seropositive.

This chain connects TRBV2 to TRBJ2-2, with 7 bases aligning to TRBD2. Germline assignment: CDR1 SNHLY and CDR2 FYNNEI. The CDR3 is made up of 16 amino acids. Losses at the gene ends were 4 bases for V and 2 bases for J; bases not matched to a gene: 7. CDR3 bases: TGTGCCAGCAGTGGAAGAACTAGCGCCAACACCGGGGAGCTGTTTTTT. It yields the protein CASSGRTSANTGELFF.

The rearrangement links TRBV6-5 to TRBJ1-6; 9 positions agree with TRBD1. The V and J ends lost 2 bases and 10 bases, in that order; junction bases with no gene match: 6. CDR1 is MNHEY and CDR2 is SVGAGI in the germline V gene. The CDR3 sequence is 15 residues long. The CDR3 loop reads CASSYGQGKGSPLHF. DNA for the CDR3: TGTGCCAGCAGTTACGGACAGGGGAAGGGGTCACCCCTCCACTTT.

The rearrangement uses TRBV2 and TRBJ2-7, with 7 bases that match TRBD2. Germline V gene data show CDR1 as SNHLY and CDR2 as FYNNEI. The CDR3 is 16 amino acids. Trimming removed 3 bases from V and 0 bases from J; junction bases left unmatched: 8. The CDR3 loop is CASSEWGGDYSYEQYF. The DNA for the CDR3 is TGTGCCAGCAGTGAGTGGGGTGGGGACTACTCCTACGAGCAGTACTTC.

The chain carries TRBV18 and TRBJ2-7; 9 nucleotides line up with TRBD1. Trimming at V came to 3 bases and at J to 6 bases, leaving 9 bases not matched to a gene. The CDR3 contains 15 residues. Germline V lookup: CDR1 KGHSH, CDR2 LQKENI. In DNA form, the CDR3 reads TGTGCCAGCTCACCGGACAGGGGAGCGTCGGGCGAGCAGTACTTC. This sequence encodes CASSPDRGASGEQYF.

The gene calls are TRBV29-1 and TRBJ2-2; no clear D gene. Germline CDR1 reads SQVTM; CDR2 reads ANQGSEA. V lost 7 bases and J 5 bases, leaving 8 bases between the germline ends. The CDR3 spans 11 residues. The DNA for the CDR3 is TGCAGCGGTCAGAAAACCGGGGAGCTGTTTTTT. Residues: CSGQKTGELFF.

The CDR3: CASSLQGQGGELFF. The CDR3 DNA sequence: TGTGCCAGCAGCTTGCAGGGCCAAGGCGGGGAGCTGTTTTTT. The chain uses TRBV5-6 and TRBJ2-2, with D possibly matching TRBD1 (5 bases). V dropped 1 base and J dropped 7 bases, with 11 bases sitting between them. In germline, CDR1 is SGHDT, CDR2 YYEEEE. The CDR3 consists of 14 residues.

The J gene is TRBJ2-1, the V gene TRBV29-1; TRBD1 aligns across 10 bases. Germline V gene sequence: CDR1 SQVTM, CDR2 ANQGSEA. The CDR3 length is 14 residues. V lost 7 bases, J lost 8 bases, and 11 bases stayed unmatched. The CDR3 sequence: CSARPGQGHDEQFF. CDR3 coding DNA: TGCAGCGCAAGACCGGGACAGGGGCATGATGAGCAGTTCTTC.

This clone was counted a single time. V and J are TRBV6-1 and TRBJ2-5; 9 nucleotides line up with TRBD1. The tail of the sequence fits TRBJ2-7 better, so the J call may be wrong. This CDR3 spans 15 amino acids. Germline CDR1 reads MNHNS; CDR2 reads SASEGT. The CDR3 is CASRQGAWWSYEQYF. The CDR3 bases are TGTGCCAGCAGACAGGGGGCATGGTGGTCCTACGAGCAGTACTTC.

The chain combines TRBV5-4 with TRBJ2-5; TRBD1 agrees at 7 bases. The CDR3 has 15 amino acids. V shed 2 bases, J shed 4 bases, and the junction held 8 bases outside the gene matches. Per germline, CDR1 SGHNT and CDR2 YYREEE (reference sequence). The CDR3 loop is CASSFPHRGGETQYF. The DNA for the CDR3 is TGTGCCAGCAGCTTCCCGCACAGGGGCGGAGAGACCCAGTACTTC.

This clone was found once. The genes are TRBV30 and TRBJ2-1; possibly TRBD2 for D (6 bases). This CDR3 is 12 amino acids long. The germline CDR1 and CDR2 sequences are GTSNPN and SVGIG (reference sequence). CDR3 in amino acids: CVCGISYNEQFF. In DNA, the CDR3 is TGTGTGTGCGGGATTTCCTACAATGAGCAGTTCTTC.

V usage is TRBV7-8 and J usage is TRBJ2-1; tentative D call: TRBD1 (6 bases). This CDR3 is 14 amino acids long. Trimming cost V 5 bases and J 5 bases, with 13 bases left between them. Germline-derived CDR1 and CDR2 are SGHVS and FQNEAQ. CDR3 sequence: CASSRSTGDNEQFF. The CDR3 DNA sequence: TGTGCCAGCAGCCGTTCGACAGGTGACAATGAGCAGTTCTTC. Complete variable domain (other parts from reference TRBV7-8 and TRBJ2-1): GAGVSQSPRYKVAKRGQDVALRCDPISGHVSLFWYQQALGQGPEFLTYFQNEAQLDKSGLPSDRFFAERPEGSVSTLKIQRTQQEDSAVYLCASSRSTGDNEQFFGPGTRLTVL.

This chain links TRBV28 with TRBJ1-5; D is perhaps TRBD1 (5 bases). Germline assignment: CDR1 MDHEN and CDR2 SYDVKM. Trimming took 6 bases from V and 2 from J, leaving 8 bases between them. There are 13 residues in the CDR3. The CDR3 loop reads CASRGRGNQPQHF. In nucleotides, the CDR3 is TGTGCCAGCAGGGGCAGGGGCAATCAGCCCCAGCATTTT.

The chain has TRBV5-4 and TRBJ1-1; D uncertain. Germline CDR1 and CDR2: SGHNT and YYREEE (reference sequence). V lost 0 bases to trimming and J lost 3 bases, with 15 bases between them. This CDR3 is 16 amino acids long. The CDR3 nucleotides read TGTGCCAGCAGCTTGGGTGGGTCCCGCGGGGACACTGAAGCTTTCTTT. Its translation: CASSLGGSRGDTEAFF.

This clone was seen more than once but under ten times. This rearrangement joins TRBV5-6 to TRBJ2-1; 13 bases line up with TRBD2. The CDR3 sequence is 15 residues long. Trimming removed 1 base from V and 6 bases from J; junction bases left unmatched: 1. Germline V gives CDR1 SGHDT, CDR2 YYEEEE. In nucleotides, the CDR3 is TGTGCCAGCAGCTTGCGACTAGCGGGGGGCAATGAGCAGTTCTTC. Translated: CASSLRLAGGNEQFF.